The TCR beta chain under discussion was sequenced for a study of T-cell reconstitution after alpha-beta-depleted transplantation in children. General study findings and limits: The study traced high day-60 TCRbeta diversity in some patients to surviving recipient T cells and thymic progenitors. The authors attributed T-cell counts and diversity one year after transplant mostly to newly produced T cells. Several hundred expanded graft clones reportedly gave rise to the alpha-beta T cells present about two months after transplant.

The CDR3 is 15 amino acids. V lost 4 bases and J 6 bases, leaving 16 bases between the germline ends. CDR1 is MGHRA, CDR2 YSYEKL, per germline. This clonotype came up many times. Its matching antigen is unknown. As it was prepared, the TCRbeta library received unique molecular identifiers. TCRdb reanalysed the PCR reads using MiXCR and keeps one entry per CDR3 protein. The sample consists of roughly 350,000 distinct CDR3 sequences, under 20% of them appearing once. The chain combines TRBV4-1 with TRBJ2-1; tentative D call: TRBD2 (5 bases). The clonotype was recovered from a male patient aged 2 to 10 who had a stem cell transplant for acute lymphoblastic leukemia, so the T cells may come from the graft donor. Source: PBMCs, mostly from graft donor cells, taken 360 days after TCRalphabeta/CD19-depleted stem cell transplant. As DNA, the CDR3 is TGCGCCAGCAGCCCAGCGAGGACTCGGGGCAATGAGCAGTTCTTC. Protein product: CASSPARTRGNEQFF.